What follows is one T cell receptor beta chain and its context. The data stem from a study of blood T cells in healthy people across ages. A second roughly 7 to 11 cycle PCR used barcoded and J-beta primers. Each cDNA molecule was tagged by a template-switch adaptor that had 12 random nucleotides. No fewer than 2.5 million CDR3-containing paired-end reads came from each sample. Via MiXCR, TCRdb re-called the 5' RACE reads, giving one row per CDR3 protein. Of hundreds of thousands of distinct CDR3 sequences listed, around half were seen once; the top ten hold 20% to 25%. Extraction of total RNA produced a minimum of 6 micrograms from each sample. CDR1 is SNHLY, CDR2 FYNNEI, per germline. CDR3 length: 15 amino acids. With 7 bases removed from V and 0 bases from J, the gap between germline ends came to 15 bases.

The V call is TRBV2, the J call TRBJ2-5; tentative D call: TRBD1 (6 bases). The source material was blood. This sequence was found in a man older than 75 in good health. The CDR3 loop is CASTPQTGYQETQYF. CDR3 sequence (DNA): TGTGCCAGCACCCCTCAGACAGGCTACCAAGAGACCCAGTACTTC. The entire variable domain, with the rest obtained from reference TRBV2 and TRBJ2-5, is as follows: EPEVTQTPSHQVTQMGQEVILRCVPISNHLYFYWYRQILGQKVEFLVSFYNNEISEKSEIFDDQFSVERPDGSNFTLKIRSTKLEDSAMYFCASTPQTGYQETQYFGPGTRLLVL.